This T cell receptor (beta chain) was obtained from a study of cytomegalovirus exposure and HLA in healthy donors. CDR3 size: 14 residues. Looked up from germline, CDR1 is SGHVS and CDR2 is FNYEAQ. V shed 5 bases and J shed 6 bases, with 17 bases lying between them. This clone has only a few counts. Primers: 60 Vbeta forward and 13 Jbeta reverse. Profiled with immunoSEQ multiplex PCR; TCRdb holds only in-frame clones, not every one. Of 200,000 to 250,000 clones detected, about 86% appear once; the ten largest clones hold 8%. Sequences were obtained from PBMCs. The sequence was obtained from a woman aged 55 to 70 in good health and CMV-seropositive. This rearrangement joins TRBV7-6 to TRBJ2-7, with a possible D match to TRBD2 (5 bases). This chain's CDR3 is CASSPSTLRGEQYF. The CDR3 region has the DNA TGTGCCAGCAGCCCATCGACGCTACGGGGCGAGCAGTACTTC.